This T cell receptor beta chain was identified in a study of persistence of HIV-infected CD4 T cells. In regard to this clone: Its antigen is unidentified.

This CDR3 has 16 residues. The germline CDR1 and CDR2 sequences are PRHDT and FYEKMQ (reference sequence). The V gene lost 2 bases and the J gene lost 8 bases, with 16 bases spanning the gap. The immunoSEQ assay was version 4, run in survey mode. TCRdb's table, derived via immunoSEQ multiplex PCR, lists solely in-frame clones and lacks some. Among 45,000 or so clones listed, over 80% were seen once. Cells were stimulated nonspecifically with anti-CD3/anti-CD28 magnetic beads. CD4+ T cells upregulating both CD40 ligand and CD69 were sorted as responding cells. This clonotype was sampled from an adult woman with HIV who was CMV-seropositive. The chain is built from TRBV13 and TRBJ1-6, with D possibly matching TRBD1 (6 bases). The sample in question was CD4+ T cells sorted from PBMCs after 18-hour stimulation, obtained from a patient who received antiretroviral therapy. CDR3 loop: CASSLHKGVRDSPLHF. CDR3 DNA: TGTGCCAGCAGCTTACACAAGGGGGTTCGGGATTCACCCCTCCACTTT.